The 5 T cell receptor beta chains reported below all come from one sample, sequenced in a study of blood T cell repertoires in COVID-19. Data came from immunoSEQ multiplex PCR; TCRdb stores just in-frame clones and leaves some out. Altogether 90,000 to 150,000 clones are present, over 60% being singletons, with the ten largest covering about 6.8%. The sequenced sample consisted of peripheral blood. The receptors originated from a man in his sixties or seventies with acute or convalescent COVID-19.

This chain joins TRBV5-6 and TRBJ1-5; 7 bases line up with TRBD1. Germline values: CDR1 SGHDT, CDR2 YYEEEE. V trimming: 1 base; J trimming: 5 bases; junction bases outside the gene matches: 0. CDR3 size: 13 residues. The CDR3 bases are TGTGCCAGCAGCTTGACAGGGGATCAGCCCCAGCATTTT. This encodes CASSLTGDQPQHF.

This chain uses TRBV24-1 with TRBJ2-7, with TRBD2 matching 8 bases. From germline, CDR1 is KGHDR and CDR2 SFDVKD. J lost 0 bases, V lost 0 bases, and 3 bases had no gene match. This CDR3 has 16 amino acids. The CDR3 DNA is TGTGCCACCAGTGATTTGGTGGCGGGGGGCTCCTACGAGCAGTACTTC. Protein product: CATSDLVAGGSYEQYF.

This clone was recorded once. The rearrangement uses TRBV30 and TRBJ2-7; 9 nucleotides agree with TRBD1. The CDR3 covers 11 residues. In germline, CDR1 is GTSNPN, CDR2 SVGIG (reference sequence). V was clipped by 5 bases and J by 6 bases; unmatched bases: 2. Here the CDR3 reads CAWGTGFEQYF. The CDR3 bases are TGTGCCTGGGGGACAGGGTTCGAGCAGTACTTC.

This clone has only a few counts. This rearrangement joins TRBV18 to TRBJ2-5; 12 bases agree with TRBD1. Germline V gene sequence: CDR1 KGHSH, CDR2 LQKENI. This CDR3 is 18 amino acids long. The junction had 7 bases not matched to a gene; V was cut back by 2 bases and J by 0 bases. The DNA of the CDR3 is TGTGCCAGCTCACCAAGGGACAGGGGGCGCGAGTACCAAGAGACCCAGTACTTC. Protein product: CASSPRDRGREYQETQYF.

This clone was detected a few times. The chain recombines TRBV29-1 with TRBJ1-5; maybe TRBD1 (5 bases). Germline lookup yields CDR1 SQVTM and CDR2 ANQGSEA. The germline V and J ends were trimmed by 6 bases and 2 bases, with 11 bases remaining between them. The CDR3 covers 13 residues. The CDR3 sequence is CSVGWGGNQPQHF. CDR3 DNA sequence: TGCAGCGTCGGCTGGGGGGGCAATCAGCCCCAGCATTTT.